This TCR beta chain was profiled in a study of cytomegalovirus exposure and HLA in healthy donors (dated by TCRdb to the late 2010s). For the study in its entirety: An earlier analysis of several hundred of the donors reported more than 250 Gb of sequence data and roughly 110 million unique TCR beta sequences from roughly 200 million T cells. In the later analysis, no new phenotypic data were used to find candidate immune exposures; instead, reliance was placed on TCR beta sequences and their occurrence across donors. To study patterns of TCR occurrence, a later analysis re-analyzed previously published TCR beta repertoires from 550 to 800 donors and added high-resolution HLA genotyping. In addition to the first cohort of hundreds of subjects, a separate validation cohort of approximately 130 different subjects was used. Using immunosequencing, the study profiled T cell repertoires from 500 to 800 subjects and related those repertoires to cytomegalovirus serostatus. Five DR-DQ haplotypes were treated as single units for association and clustering because of strong linkage in the cohort. Roughly 300 gigabases of sequencing data and around 80 million unique TCR sequences made up an early release that covered 500 to 650 HLA-typed donors. In an earlier analysis of roughly 540 of the donors, high-throughput TCR beta sequencing was used to judge whether each TCR beta V gene segment behaved as functional or pseudogenic. Donor age, sex, ethnicity and CMV serostatus were compiled alongside the repertoire data. In a later genetic analysis, genome-wide SNP genotypes for about three fifths of the roughly 670 donors were used, and that subset was treated as a discovery cohort. Of the 398 genotyped donors, around 81% fell in the genetic ancestry cluster associated with self-reported Caucasian donors. Typing coverage varied by locus: about 629-630 donors for A, B, C, DRB1 and DQB1; approximately 560 for DQA1; over 600 for DPA1; 450 to 480 for DPB1. HLA typing included class I and class II loci at four-digit resolution. The study aimed to test whether signatures of past pathogen exposure could be identified by cataloging public T cell receptors. Among approximately 370 genotyped donors of the cohort, an average of roughly 230,000 unique TCR beta nucleotide sequences was sequenced per donor, of which about 20% were non-productive. The study combined high-throughput TCR immunosequencing, statistical association of individual TCRs with disease status, and machine learning to predict cytomegalovirus infection status. Every discovery cohort repertoire had been produced on one sequencing platform. General conclusions and limits of the study: For the cohort, immune exposure information was limited to CMV serostatus. A later analysis found that most CMV-associated TCR beta chains appeared HLA-restricted, with HLA associations seemingly driven largely by CMV exposure. An earlier analysis of some 560 of the donors showed that most TCR beta V segments appeared in productive rearrangements either about 87% or about 30% of the time, which broadly matched IMGT annotations. Roughly uniform sequencing depth across donors was assumed in presence/absence analyses, although this assumption may not hold. Across donors, most TCR sequences were observed very rarely, whereas some public TCRs were present in many individuals. A later analysis reported that several top co-occurrence clusters appeared linked to parvovirus B19, influenza, CMV and Epstein-Barr virus. In a later analysis, HLA-associated TCR beta chains showed more clonal expansion and lower generation probabilities than non-associated chains that were equally common. A further reported finding was that TCR beta sequences accurately predicted the HLA-A and HLA-B alleles for most subjects in the first cohort. At a false discovery rate of 0.05, a later analysis linked under 20,000 TCR beta sequences to specific HLA alleles. Because some donors lacked HLA typing at each locus, the association tests relied only on the typed subset. Linkage disequilibrium might explain the correlated functional status among segregating V segments, but an unknown experimental factor could not be ruled out. The sequencing pipeline was judged likely to have produced a cluster of highly shared sequence variants as a technical artifact. In a later analysis, TCR association rates were found to vary across HLA loci, with the most associated TCRs seen for DRB1 alleles and the fewest for HLA-C alleles. Because counts were too low, seventeen rarely observed V segments, including chromosome 9 orphons, were excluded from the earlier analysis of 500 to 700 of the donors. The authors suggested that the approach could potentially be generalized to other disease states and immunological phenotypes. In this cohort, only TCR beta chains were sequenced, and detectable features were limited by the absence of alpha or paired-chain data. The study gave a list of about 160 TCR beta chains associated with cytomegalovirus. In vitro tests confirmed that a few of the cytomegalovirus-associated TCR beta chains recognize cytomegalovirus antigens. When HLA alleles, especially DR and DQ, strongly co-occurred, attributing TCR associations to individual alleles was difficult. The classifier was reported to diagnose cytomegalovirus status with high specificity and sensitivity in both the original cohort and the validation cohort. Some IMGT-functional V segments, including TRBV6-2 and TRBV6-3, could not be told apart with the 87-base-pair reads, so those segments were excluded. An association between a missense DCLRE1C variant and V-gene and J-gene trimming of TCR beta chains was found in a later genetic analysis and replicated in an independent cohort. According to a later genetic analysis, donors in an Asian-associated ancestry cluster had fewer N-insertions in productive TCRs than the roughly 700-donor mean.

Libraries were built with the immunoSEQ multiplex PCR assay. A mixture of 60 forward primers for TCR Vbeta segments and 13 reverse primers for TCR Jbeta segments was used in the multiplex PCR. The CDR3 region of rearranged TCR beta genes was amplified from genomic DNA with a multiplex PCR assay. On the Illumina HiSeq System, the amplified TCR beta libraries were sequenced as 87-base-pair reads. Under the source paper's analysis protocol: A later analysis tallied around 80 million unique TCR beta chains across the roughly 610 repertoires, and about 10 million of those chains were shared by two or more donors. To remove PCR and sequencing errors, raw reads were error-corrected and collapsed into unique sequences using a nearest-neighbor algorithm that merged closely related sequences. Alignment of CDR3 sequences to IMGT reference sequences was used to assign V, D and J gene segments. For a sequence to be retained, a match of at least six nucleotides to both a V gene segment and a J gene segment was required. Rearrangements were classified as productive when the CDR3 lacked stop codons and remained in frame with V and J, and all other rearrangements were classified as non-productive. Following IMGT convention, CDR3 was defined as the stretch from the second conserved V-encoded cysteine to the conserved J-encoded phenylalanine. Sequences without an unambiguous match to a single V gene segment were excluded from the earlier analysis of about 630 of the donors. In an earlier analysis of approximately 610 of the donors, V segments were called functional above 56.7% productive rearrangements and were called segregating when the between-donor standard deviation exceeded 5%. To diagnose cytomegalovirus status from the catalog of TCR beta chain sequences, a statistical classification framework was built. V and J gene assignment, in a later analysis, came from comparing TCR nucleotide sequences with IMGT/GENE-DB human TR gene sequences. A later analysis assigned CDR3 sequences and most-parsimonious VDJ recombination scenarios with the TCRdist pipeline. In a later analysis, each TCR beta chain was defined by its CDR3 amino acid sequence together with its V-gene family, and reads without a unique V-gene family were excluded. In a later analysis, approximately 640 highly shared, low-generation-probability nucleotide sequences were removed to address suspected cross-contamination and a sequencing artifact. In a later analysis, a clonal expansion index for each public chain was calculated from normalized within-repertoire ranks of inferred template counts. In a later analysis, generation probabilities were computed with a VDJ recombination model fitted to out-of-frame rearrangements, and the resulting probabilities were checked against IGoR. Hypergeometric tests were used in a later analysis to score TCR-TCR, TCR-HLA and TCR-CMV co-occurrence, with a repertoire-size bias correction applied to the TCR pairs. False discovery rates were estimated in a later analysis by permuting HLA or CMV assignments 20 times. In a later analysis, co-occurring TCRs were grouped using DBSCAN, and TCRdist sequence similarity was added for clustering within HLA-allele-positive subsets. Co-occurrence clustering excluded repertoires with fewer than 30,000 or more than 120,000 public chains, plus five with anomalous nucleotide sharing. The table comes from immuneACCESS by way of TCRdb, which keeps in-frame sequences with V and J called. Part of the clones is missing from these tables; in studies checked, under half for an unresolved V gene and the rest for unknown reasons. V and J calls and clone size are those listed in that table; D and trimming were worked out from the DNA. The table for this sample records some 110,000 clones. The ten largest clones represent 2.2% of the sample.

The germline V gene specifies SQVTM as CDR1 and ANQGSEA as CDR2. V and J lose 3 bases and 5 bases, and a span of 16 bases separates them. Counted from cysteine to phenylalanine, this CDR3 has 14 amino acids. CDR3 DNA is the only sequence kept; it has 42 bases, read in frame from the first base. As for this clone: The antigen it binds to is not known.

In total, about 650 healthy bone marrow donors made up the cohort. All cohort members were sampled while nominally healthy, although unrecorded immune exposures were likely present. The donor tested CMV seronegative and was one of the 352 seronegative cohort members. Every donor gave a peripheral blood sample, and the peripheral blood mononuclear cells from that sample were used for TCR beta sequencing. Genomic DNA was extracted from the blood cell samples with the Qiagen DNeasy Blood Extraction Kit. The sequenced sample consisted of PBMCs. The rearrangement joined TRBV29-1 to TRBJ2-5; 6 matching bases give a weak D call of TRBD1. The sequence was collected from a man aged 35-49 years in good health and CMV-seronegative. CDR3 protein: CSVDLAAGVETQYF. The sequence in DNA is TGCAGCGTTGATTTGGCGGCAGGGGTGGAGACCCAGTACTTC.